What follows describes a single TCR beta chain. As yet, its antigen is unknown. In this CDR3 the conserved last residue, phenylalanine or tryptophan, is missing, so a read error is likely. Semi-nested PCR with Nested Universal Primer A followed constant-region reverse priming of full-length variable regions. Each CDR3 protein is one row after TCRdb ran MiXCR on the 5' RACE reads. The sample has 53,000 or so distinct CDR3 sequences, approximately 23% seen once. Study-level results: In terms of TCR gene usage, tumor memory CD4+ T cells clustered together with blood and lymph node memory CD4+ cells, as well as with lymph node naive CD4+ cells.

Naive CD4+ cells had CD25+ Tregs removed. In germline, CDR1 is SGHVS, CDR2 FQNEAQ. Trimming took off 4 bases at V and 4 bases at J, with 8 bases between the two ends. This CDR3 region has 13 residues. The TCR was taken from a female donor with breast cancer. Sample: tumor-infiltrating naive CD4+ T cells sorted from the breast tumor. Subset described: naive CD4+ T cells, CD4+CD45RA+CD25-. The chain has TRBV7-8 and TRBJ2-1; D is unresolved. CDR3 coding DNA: TGTGCCAGCAGCTCAAGGGATTACAATGAGCAGTTCCTC. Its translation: CASSSRDYNEQFL.